The T cell receptor beta chain under discussion was sequenced for a study of blood T cell repertoires in COVID-19. Study summary: Samples of COVID-19 (acute and convalescent) were obtained from the United States, Italy and Spain.

Original methodology: Nucleated cell number was recorded as an estimate derived from reference gene primer amplification. The table came from immunoSEQ multiplex PCR; TCRdb's copy has only in-frame clones and leaves some out. V, J and clone size are those of that table, while D and trimming were read from the DNA. The repertoire holds 85,000 to 130,000 clones, with roughly 90% as singletons. Per germline, CDR1 SGHTA and CDR2 FQGNSA. The CDR3 loop spans 17 amino acids. V was pared by 7 bases and J by 3 bases, with 12 bases of the junction left unmatched. Input material: peripheral blood. This clonotype originated in a human donor in a cohort sampled during active COVID-19. The J gene is TRBJ1-4, the V gene TRBV7-2, with 9 bases that match TRBD1. The CDR3: CASTPGQGFDANEKLFF. The CDR3 bases are TGTGCCAGCACTCCGGGACAGGGATTTGATGCTAATGAAAAACTGTTTTTT.